This T cell receptor (beta chain) was found in a study of T cells in Graves' hyperthyroidism and ophthalmopathy. Study overall: Peripheral blood was collected at initial diagnosis, before any treatment.

This clonotype was observed many times. The antigen remains undetermined. Notes on the study in general: Ophthalmopathy could be told apart from stable hyperthyroidism with a 13 V-J model.

This CDR3 is built from 12 residues. The V gene lost 5 bases and the J gene lost 7 bases, with 11 bases spanning the gap. Germline V lookup: CDR1 MNHEY, CDR2 SMNVEV (reference sequence). Amplification of TCR beta CDR3 regions was performed using RNA transcripts as template. RT-PCR in the first round (using the HTBI primer set) targeted the TCR CDR3. A single record per CDR3 protein comes from TCRdb applying MiXCR to the multiplex PCR reads. The top ten hold roughly 8% of the sample, which has 700,000 or so distinct CDR3 sequences, roughly 15% seen once. Across 18 months, stable Graves' hyperthyroidism was marked by no progression to ophthalmopathy. Exclusion criteria comprised uncontrolled infection, other autoimmune disease, pregnancy or lactation.

The sequence derives from a young man with Graves' hyperthyroidism. Source material: blood. This rearrangement joins TRBV27 to TRBJ1-1; D gene uncertain. The CDR3 spells CASSPRDREAFF. Here the CDR3 DNA reads TGTGCCAGCAGTCCGAGAGACCGTGAAGCTTTCTTT.